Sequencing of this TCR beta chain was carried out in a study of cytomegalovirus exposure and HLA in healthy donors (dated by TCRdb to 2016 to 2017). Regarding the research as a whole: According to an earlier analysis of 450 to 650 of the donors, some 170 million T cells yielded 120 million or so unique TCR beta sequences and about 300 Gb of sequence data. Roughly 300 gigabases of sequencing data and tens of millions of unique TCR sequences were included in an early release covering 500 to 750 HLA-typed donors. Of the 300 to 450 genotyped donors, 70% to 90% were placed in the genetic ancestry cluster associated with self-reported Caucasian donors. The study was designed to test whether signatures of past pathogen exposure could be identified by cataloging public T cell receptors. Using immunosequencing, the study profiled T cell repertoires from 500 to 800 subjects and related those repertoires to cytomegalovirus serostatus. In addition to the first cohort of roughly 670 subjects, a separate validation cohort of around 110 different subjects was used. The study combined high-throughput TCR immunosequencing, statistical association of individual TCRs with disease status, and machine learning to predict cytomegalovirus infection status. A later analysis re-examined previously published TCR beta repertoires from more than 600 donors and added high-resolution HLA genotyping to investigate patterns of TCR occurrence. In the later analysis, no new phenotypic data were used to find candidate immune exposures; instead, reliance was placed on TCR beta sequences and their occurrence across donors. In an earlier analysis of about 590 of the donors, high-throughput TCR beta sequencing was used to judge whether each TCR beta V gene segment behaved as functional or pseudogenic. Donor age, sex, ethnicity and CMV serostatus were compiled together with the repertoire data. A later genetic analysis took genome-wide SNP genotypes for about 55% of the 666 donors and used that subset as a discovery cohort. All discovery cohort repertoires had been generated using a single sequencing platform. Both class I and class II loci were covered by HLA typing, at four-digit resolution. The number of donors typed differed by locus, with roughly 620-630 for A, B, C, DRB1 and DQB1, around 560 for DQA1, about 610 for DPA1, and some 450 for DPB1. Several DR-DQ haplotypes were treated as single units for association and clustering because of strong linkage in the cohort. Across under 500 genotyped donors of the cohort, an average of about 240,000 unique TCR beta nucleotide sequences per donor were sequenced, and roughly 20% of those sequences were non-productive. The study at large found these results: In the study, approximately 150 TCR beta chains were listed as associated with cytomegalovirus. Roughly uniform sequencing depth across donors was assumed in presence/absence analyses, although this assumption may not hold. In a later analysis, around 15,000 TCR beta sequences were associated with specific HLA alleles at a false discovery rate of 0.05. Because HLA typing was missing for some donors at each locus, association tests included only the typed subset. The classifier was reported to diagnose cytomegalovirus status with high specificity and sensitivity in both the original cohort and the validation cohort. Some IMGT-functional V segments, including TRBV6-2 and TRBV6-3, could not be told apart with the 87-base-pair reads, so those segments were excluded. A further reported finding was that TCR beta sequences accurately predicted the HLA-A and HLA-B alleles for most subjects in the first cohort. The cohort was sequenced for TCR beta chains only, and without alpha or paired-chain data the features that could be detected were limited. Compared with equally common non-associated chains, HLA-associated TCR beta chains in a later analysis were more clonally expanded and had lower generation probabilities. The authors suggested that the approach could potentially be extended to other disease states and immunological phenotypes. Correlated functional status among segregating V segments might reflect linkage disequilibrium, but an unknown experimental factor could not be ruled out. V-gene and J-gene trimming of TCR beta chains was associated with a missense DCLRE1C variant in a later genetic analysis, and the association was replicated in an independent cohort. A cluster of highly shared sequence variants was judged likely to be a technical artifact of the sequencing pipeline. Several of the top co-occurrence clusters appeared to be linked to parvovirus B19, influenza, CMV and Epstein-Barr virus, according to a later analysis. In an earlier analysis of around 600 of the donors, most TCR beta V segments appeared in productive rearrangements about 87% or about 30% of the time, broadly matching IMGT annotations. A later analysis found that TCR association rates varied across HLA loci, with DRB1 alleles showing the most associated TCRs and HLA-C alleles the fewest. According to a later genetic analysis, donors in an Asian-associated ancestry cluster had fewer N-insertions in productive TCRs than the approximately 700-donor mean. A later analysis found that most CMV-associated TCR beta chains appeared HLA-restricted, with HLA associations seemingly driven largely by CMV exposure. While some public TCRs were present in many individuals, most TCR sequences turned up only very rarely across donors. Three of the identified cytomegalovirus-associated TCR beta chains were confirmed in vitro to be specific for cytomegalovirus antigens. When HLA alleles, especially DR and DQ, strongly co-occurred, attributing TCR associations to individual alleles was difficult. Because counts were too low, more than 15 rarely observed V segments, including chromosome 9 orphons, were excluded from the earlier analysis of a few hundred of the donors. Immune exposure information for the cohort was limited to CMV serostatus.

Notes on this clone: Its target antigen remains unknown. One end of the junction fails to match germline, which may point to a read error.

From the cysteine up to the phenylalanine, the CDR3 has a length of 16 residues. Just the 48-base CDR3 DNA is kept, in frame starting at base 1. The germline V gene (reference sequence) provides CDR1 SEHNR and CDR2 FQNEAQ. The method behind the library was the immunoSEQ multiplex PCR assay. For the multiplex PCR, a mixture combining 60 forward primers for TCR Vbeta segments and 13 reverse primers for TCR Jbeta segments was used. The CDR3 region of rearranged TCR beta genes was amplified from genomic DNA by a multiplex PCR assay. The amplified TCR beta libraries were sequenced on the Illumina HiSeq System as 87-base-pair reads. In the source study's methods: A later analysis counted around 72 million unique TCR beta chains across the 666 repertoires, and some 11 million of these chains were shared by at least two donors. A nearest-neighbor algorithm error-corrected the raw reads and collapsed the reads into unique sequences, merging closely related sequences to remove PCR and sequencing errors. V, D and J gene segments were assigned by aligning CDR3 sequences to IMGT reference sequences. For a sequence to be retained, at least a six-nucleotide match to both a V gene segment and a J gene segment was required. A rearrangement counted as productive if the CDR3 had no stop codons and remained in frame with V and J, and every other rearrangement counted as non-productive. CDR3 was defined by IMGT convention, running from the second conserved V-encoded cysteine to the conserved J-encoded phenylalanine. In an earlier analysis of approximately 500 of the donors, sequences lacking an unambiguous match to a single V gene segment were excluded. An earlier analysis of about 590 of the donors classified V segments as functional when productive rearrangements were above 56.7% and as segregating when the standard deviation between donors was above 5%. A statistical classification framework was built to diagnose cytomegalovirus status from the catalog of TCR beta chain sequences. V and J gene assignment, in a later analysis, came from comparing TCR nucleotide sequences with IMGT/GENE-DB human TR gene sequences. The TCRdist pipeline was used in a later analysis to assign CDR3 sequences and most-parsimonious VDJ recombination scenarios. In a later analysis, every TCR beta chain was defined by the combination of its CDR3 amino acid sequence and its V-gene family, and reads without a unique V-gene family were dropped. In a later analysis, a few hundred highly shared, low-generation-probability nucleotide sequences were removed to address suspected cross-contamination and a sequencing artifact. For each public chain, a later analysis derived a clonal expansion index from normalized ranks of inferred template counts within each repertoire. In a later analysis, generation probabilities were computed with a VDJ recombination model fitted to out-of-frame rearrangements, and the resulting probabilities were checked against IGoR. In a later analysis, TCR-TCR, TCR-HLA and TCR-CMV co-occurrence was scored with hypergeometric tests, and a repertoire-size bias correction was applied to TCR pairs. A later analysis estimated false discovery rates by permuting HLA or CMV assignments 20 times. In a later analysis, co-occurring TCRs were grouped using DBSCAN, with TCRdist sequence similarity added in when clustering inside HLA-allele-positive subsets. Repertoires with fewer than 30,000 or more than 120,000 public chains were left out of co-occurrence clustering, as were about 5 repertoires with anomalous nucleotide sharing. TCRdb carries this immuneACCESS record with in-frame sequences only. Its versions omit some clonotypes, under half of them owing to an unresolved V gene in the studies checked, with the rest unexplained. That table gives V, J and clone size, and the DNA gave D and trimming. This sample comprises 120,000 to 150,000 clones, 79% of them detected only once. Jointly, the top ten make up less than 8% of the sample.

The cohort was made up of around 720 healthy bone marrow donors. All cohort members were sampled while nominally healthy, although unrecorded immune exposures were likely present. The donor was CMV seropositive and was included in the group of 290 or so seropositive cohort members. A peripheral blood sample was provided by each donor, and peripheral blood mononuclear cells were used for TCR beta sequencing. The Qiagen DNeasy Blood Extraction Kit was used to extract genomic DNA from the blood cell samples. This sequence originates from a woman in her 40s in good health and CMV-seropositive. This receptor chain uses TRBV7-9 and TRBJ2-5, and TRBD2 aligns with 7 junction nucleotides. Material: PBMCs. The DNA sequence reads TGTGCCAGCAGCTTAGACGGGGCGGGAGACTTTCAGACCCAGCACTTC. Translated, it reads CASSLDGAGDFQTQHF.